Following are 2 T cell receptor beta chains from one sample sequenced in a study of cytomegalovirus exposure and HLA in healthy donors (dated by TCRdb to the late 2010s). Receptors were amplified or captured by the immunoSEQ multiplex PCR assay. As stored in TCRdb, this immuneACCESS dataset retains in-frame rearrangements with V and J assigned. A fraction of the clones does not appear; measured against another copy, unresolved V genes explain less than half of the discrepancy, and the remainder lacks a known reason. Present in this sample are some 79,000 clones, just under 95% of which were seen just once. Of the sample, roughly 3% is held by the ten largest clones. Specimen: PBMCs. The receptor source for this set is a woman between 18 and 29 years old in good health and CMV-seropositive.

The V gene is TRBV5-4, the J gene TRBJ1-2, with 12 bases aligning to TRBD1. The germline V gene has CDR1 SGHNT and CDR2 YYREEE (reference sequence). V shed 5 bases, J shed 8 bases, and the junction held 16 bases outside the gene matches. The CDR3 has 17 amino acids. CDR3 protein: CASRYPGTGGAVLGYTF. In nucleotides, the CDR3 is TGTGCCAGCAGGTATCCCGGGACAGGGGGCGCAGTTTTAGGCTACACCTTC.

This rearrangement joins TRBV5-1 to TRBJ2-5, with D perhaps matching TRBD1 (6 bases). Germline loops: CDR1 SGHRS, CDR2 YFSETQ. V was pared by 4 bases and J by 3 bases, with 10 bases between. The CDR3 contains 13 residues. The CDR3 spells CASSAQGEETQYF. CDR3 bases: TGCGCCAGCAGCGCACAGGGCGAAGAGACCCAGTACTTC.